The present TCR beta chain was sequenced within a study of blood T cell repertoires in COVID-19. Authors' data handling: Estimation of nucleated cell counts was performed using reference gene primer amplification. Assay used: immunoSEQ multiplex PCR; TCRdb lists only in-frame clones, some missing. V and J calls plus clone size are reproduced from that table; the DNA served to infer D and trimming. In the table there are roughly 290,000 clones, 89% of which are singletons. Clinical histories supplied by participants themselves formed the basis of cohort assignment. Donors of Cohort 3 who recovered were those that had two negative PCRs, clearance, or symptom resolution. The CDR3 is 15 residues long. Between the trimmed V and J ends, which lost 1 base and 1 base, there was a span of 9 bases. Germline lookup yields CDR1 MNHEY and CDR2 SVGEGT.

This chain uses TRBV6-2 or TRBV6-3 with TRBJ2-3, with D perhaps TRBD2 (7 bases). The sequence was obtained from a woman in her 40s who had recovered from COVID-19. Sequencing was done on a sample of PBMCs or T cells enriched from blood (not recorded which). The CDR3 coding sequence is TGTGCCAGCAGTTACTTAGGGGGGGGCACAGATACGCAGTATTTT. It specifies CASSYLGGGTDTQYF.